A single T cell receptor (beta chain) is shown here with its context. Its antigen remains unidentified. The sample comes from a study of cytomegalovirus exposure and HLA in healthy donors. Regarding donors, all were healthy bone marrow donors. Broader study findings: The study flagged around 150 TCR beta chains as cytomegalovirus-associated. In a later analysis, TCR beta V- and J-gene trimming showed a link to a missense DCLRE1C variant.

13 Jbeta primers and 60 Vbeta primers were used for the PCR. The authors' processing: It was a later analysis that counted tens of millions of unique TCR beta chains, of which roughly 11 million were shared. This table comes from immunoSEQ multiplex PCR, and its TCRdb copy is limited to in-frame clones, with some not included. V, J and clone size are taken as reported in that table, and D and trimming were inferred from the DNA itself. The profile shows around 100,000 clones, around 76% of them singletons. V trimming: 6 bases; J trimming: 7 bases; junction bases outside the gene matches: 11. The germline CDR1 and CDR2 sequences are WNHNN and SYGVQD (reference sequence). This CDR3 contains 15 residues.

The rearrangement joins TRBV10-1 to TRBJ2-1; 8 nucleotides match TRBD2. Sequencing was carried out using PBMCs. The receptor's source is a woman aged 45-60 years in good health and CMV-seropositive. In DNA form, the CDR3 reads TGCGCCAGCAGCCTGACTAGCGCTGTCGGTAATGAGCAGTTCTTC. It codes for CASSLTSAVGNEQFF.